One and the same sample provided the 10 T cell receptor beta chains below, sequenced in a study of control samples from healthy donors and cancer patients. The protocol was immunoSEQ multiplex PCR, while the TCRdb copy is restricted to in-frame clones and leaves out a portion. The sample has about 160,000 clones, 95% to 96% seen once. The sequencing input was blood. The receptors were gathered from a young woman in good health.

The rearrangement uses TRBV25-1 and TRBJ1-2; 9 bases line up with TRBD1. After removal of 6 bases from V and 8 bases from J, the junction contained 16 bases not matched to a gene. Germline CDR1 and CDR2: MGHDK and SYGVNS. The CDR3 runs 16 residues. The CDR3 reads CASRGTRDRAPEGYTF. As DNA, the CDR3 is TGTGCCAGCAGGGGTACCCGGGACAGGGCCCCGGAGGGCTACACCTTC.

The chain has TRBV19 and TRBJ2-2; TRBD2 is a possible D gene (5 bases). The V gene's germline CDR1 is LNHDA and CDR2 SQIVND (reference sequence). CDR3 length: 15 amino acids. V lost 1 base, J lost 0 bases, and 6 bases lay in between. The CDR3: CASSIAEANTGELFF. CDR3 nucleotides: TGTGCCAGTAGTATAGCGGAGGCGAACACCGGGGAGCTGTTTTTT.

To note about this clone: At the DNA level, this CDR3 is encoded by other sequences in the same sample as well. The chain is built from TRBV18 and TRBJ1-1; D is perhaps TRBD1 (5 bases). Germline V gene sequence: CDR1 KGHSH, CDR2 LQKENI. V was clipped by 2 bases and J by 1 base, with 5 bases between them. The CDR3 loop spans 13 amino acids. This chain's CDR3 is CASSPGQNTEAFF. The CDR3 DNA sequence: TGTGCCAGCTCACCAGGACAGAACACTGAAGCTTTCTTT. Based on the CDR3 plus reference TRBV18 and TRBJ1-1, the full variable domain is NAGVMQNPRHLVRRRGQEARLRCSPMKGHSHVYWYRQLPEEGLKFMVYLQKENIIDESGMPKERFSAEFPKEGPSILRIQQVVRGDSAAYFCASSPGQNTEAFFGQGTRLTVV.

A remark on this clone: The germline gene is not matched at one end of the junction; a read error may be the cause. The CDR3 coding sequence is TGTGCTAGCAGCCCAGGGGATACCGGGGAGCTGTTTTTT. Encoded protein: CASSPGDTGELFF. This chain connects TRBV7-7 to TRBJ2-2, with D possibly TRBD1 on 6 matching bases. The CDR3 is 13 amino acids. Per the germline V gene, CDR1 is SSHAT and CDR2 is FNYEAQ (reference sequence).

The chain joins TRBV9 to TRBJ1-6; no clear D gene. With 0 bases removed from V and 6 bases from J, the gap between germline ends came to 13 bases. CDR3 length: 16 amino acids. Germline-derived CDR1 and CDR2 are SGDLS and YYNGEE. CDR3 nucleotides: TGTGCCAGCAGCGTAGACCCGGCCAGAGGTAATTCACCCCTCCACTTT. It translates to CASSVDPARGNSPLHF. Combining the CDR3 with reference TRBV9 and TRBJ1-6 gives the whole variable domain DSGVTQTPKHLITATGQRVTLRCSPRSGDLSVYWYQQSLDQGLQFLIQYYNGEERAKGNILERFSAQQFPDLHSELNLSSLELGDSALYFCASSVDPARGNSPLHFGNGTRLTVT.

V usage is TRBV29-1 and J usage is TRBJ2-2; D might be TRBD1 (6 bases). The germline gives CDR1 SQVTM, CDR2 ANQGSEA. The V and J ends lost 4 bases and 3 bases respectively, with 9 bases between them. The length of the CDR3 is 13 residues. The CDR3 loop reads CSVAGAYTGELFF. The CDR3 coding sequence is TGCAGCGTTGCAGGGGCTTACACCGGGGAGCTGTTTTTT.

The J gene is TRBJ2-3, the V gene TRBV4-2, with D perhaps TRBD2 (6 bases). Per germline, CDR1 LGHNA and CDR2 YNFKEQ. The CDR3 totals 15 residues. The V end lost 4 bases, the J end lost 3 bases, and 14 bases lay between the germline ends. The CDR3 DNA is TGTGCCAGCAGCCTAGGGACGGGGGTGACAGATACGCAGTATTTT. This sequence encodes CASSLGTGVTDTQYF.

This chain connects TRBV6-5 to TRBJ2-7; 10 bases fit TRBD1. The CDR3 runs 15 residues. The junction had 8 bases not matched to a gene; V was cut back by 6 bases and J by 3 bases. Germline V CDR1 and CDR2: MNHEY, SVGAGI. This CDR3 reads CASRNHGQGDYEQYF. The DNA for the CDR3 is TGTGCCAGCAGGAACCACGGACAGGGGGACTACGAGCAGTACTTC.

This clone was picked up one time. The rearrangement uses TRBV19 and TRBJ2-1; 7 nucleotides agree with TRBD1. The CDR3 totals 18 residues. Germline V gene sequence: CDR1 LNHDA, CDR2 SQIVND (reference sequence). The trim removed 5 bases at V and 0 bases at J, leaving 13 bases unmatched. The CDR3 nucleotides read TGTGCCAGTAGTCTCTCCGGACAGGCTGTGGGCTCCTACAATGAGCAGTTCTTC. As protein: CASSLSGQAVGSYNEQFF.

The rearrangement uses TRBV7-9 and TRBJ2-5; 9 nucleotides line up with TRBD2. The CDR3 loop spans 16 amino acids. Germline loops: CDR1 SEHNR, CDR2 FQNEAQ (reference sequence). V was pared by 0 bases and J by 7 bases, with 9 bases of the junction left unmatched. The chain's CDR3 is CASSLASGSIGGTQYF. The CDR3, as DNA: TGTGCCAGCAGCTTAGCTAGCGGGAGCATTGGGGGGACCCAGTACTTC.